These T cell receptor beta chains were read from a single sample in a study of blood T cell repertoires in COVID-19. Repertoires were generated with immunoSEQ multiplex PCR, while TCRdb's copy carries only in-frame clones and drops some. This table has almost 200,000 clones, approximately 87% appearing once. Sequencing input: peripheral blood. The receptors originated from a woman aged 70-85 years with acute or convalescent COVID-19. Each CDR3 is given with its conserved first and last residue. A D gene is named only where the DNA matches it firmly. The size field is filled for only some rows; it gives once, few, many or a size class.

>NA|TRBV7-9|TRBJ1-2|12|NA
TGTGCCAGCAGCCCAGGGGCTGGTGGCTACACCTTC
CASSPGAGGYTF
>NA|TRBV6-5|TRBJ1-2|13|NA
TGTGCCAGCAGAAGACAGGCTAACTATGGCTACACCTTC
CASRRQANYGYTF
>once|TRBV7-2|TRBJ2-7|16|NA
TGTGCCAGCACCTCGTTCCCCGTTGGCGGATACTACGAGCAGTACTTC
CASTSFPVGGYYEQYF
>NA|TRBV7-9|TRBJ2-7|12|NA
TGTGCCAGCAGCTCAGAACAGGGACAGCAGTACTTC
CASSSEQGQQYF
>NA|TRBV21-1|TRBJ1-2|12|NA
TGTGCCAGCGGGGGCCCAGACTATGGCTACACCTTC
CASGGPDYGYTF
>NA|TRBV9|TRBJ1-5|12|NA
TGTGCCAGTGGGCAGAGCAATCAGCCCCAGCATTTT
CASGQSNQPQHF
>NA|TRBV5-4|TRBJ2-7|14|TRBD1
TGTGCCAGCAGCTCCCGGGACAGGGGGTACGAGCAGTACTTC
CASSSRDRGYEQYF
>NA|TRBV5-1|TRBJ2-1|15|NA
TGCGCCAGCAGCTTGGTCTCAGGGCCTTACAATGAGCAGTTCTTC
CASSLVSGPYNEQFF
>NA|TRBV5-4|TRBJ1-1|16|NA
TGTGCCAGCAGCTCGGACATCAGTAGGGCGGACACTGAAGCTTTCTTT
CASSSDISRADTEAFF
>NA|TRBV5-1|TRBJ2-1|14|NA
TGCGCCAGCAGCTTGAGACGAGGCGGGGATGAGCAGTTCTTC
CASSLRRGGDEQFF
>NA|TRBV28|TRBJ2-1|15|TRBD2
TGTGCCAGCACCCTTGGCGGGAGTTTCCCCCATGAGCAGTTCTTC
CASTLGGSFPHEQFF
>NA|TRBV3-1/TRBV3-2|TRBJ2-7|16|TRBD2
TGTGCCAGCAGCCAAGGGGGACTAGCGAGGTCCTACGAGCAGTACTTC
CASSQGGLARSYEQYF
>NA|TRBV3-1/TRBV3-2|TRBJ2-7|13|NA
TGTGCCAGCAGCCAACTGGGCGTCTACGAGCAGTACTTC
CASSQLGVYEQYF
>NA|TRBV7-7|TRBJ2-3|13|NA
TGTGCCAGCAGCACGGGATTCACAGATACGCAGTATTTT
CASSTGFTDTQYF
>NA|TRBV27|TRBJ2-7|17|TRBD2
TGTGCCAGCAGTTTCCGACTAGCCGTTACTAGCTCCTACGAGCAGTACTTC
CASSFRLAVTSSYEQYF
>NA|TRBV11-2|TRBJ2-7|15|NA
TGTGCCAGCAGCGCGGACACCGAACCTTCCTACGAGCAGTACTTC
CASSADTEPSYEQYF
>once|TRBV12-3/TRBV12-4|TRBJ2-1|12|NA
TGTGCCAGCACCTTACAGGGCAATGAGCAGTTCTTC
CASTLQGNEQFF
>NA|TRBV3-1/TRBV3-2|TRBJ1-5|13|NA
TGTGCCAGCAGCCAGGGACAAAATCAGCCCCAGCATTTT
CASSQGQNQPQHF
>NA|TRBV6-5|TRBJ1-4|14|TRBD1
TGTGCCAGCAGTATGACAGGGGCTAATGAAAAACTGTTTTTT
CASSMTGANEKLFF
>NA|TRBV5-1|TRBJ1-4|14|TRBD1
TGCGCCAGCAGCCCAGGGACAGACAATGAAAAACTGTTTTTT
CASSPGTDNEKLFF
>NA|TRBV3-1/TRBV3-2|TRBJ2-1|15|NA
TGTGCCAGCAGCCAAGGGAGCAGGGGCGGCAATGAGCAGTTCTTC
CASSQGSRGGNEQFF
>NA|TRBV5-1|TRBJ2-3|16|TRBD2
TGCGCCAGCAGCCCGGGACTAGCACCGAGCACAGATACGCAGTATTTT
CASSPGLAPSTDTQYF
>NA|TRBV3-1/TRBV3-2|TRBJ2-1|15|TRBD1
TGTGCCAGCAGCCAAACAGGGGGCCCCTACAATGAGCAGTTCTTC
CASSQTGGPYNEQFF
>NA|TRBV10-3|TRBJ2-1|16|TRBD2
TGTGCCATCAGTGAAGCTAGCGGGGGGGGCCACAATGAGCAGTTCTTC
CAISEASGGGHNEQFF
>NA|TRBV7-2|TRBJ2-1|17|TRBD2
TGTGCCAGCAATCTATTTATGACTAGCGGGATTGGTAATGAGCAGTTCTTC
CASNLFMTSGIGNEQFF
>NA|TRBV24-1|TRBJ2-1|17|TRBD2
TGTGCCACCAGTGATTCGATGGGACTAGCGGCTTACAATGAGCAGTTCTTC
CATSDSMGLAAYNEQFF
>once|TRBV19|TRBJ2-1|12|NA
TGTGCCAGTAGAACGACTTGGAATGAGCAGTTCTTC
CASRTTWNEQFF
>NA|TRBV12-5|TRBJ2-3|15|NA
TGTGCTAGTGGTCCCGAATTGAGTAAAACAGATACGCAGTATTTT
CASGPELSKTDTQYF
>NA|TRBV13|TRBJ2-3|18|NA
TGTGCCAGCAGCCGCCGGCTGCGGGACCCGAAGAGCACAGATACGCAGTATTTT
CASSRRLRDPKSTDTQYF
>NA|TRBV24-1|TRBJ2-5|13|TRBD1
TGTGCCACCAGCGAGGGACAGGGGGAGACCCAGTACTTC
CATSEGQGETQYF
>NA|TRBV5-1|TRBJ1-1|14|TRBD1
TGCGCCAGCAGCTCGGGGACAGGGATGACTGAAGCTTTCTTT
CASSSGTGMTEAFF
>NA|TRBV4-1|TRBJ2-7|14|NA
TGCGCCAGCAGCCAAGAAGGGACTTCCTACGAGCAGTACTTC
CASSQEGTSYEQYF
>few|TRBV7-8|TRBJ2-5|15|TRBD2
TGTGCCAGCAGCTTAGATAGCGGGGCCCATCGGGCCCAGTACTTC
CASSLDSGAHRAQYF
>NA|TRBV18|TRBJ2-6|17|TRBD1
TGTGCCAGCTCACAAGGACAGGGCCTCTCTGGGGCCAACGTCCTGACTTTC
CASSQGQGLSGANVLTF
>few|TRBV9|TRBJ1-5|15|TRBD1
TGTGCCAGCAGCGAAACAGGGGACCCCTATCAGCCCCAGCATTTT
CASSETGDPYQPQHF
>NA|TRBV11-3|TRBJ2-1|14|TRBD2
TGTGCCAGCAGCGCGCGGACTAGCGCGGATGAGCAGTTCTTC
CASSARTSADEQFF
>NA|TRBV5-1|TRBJ1-4|17|NA
TGCGCCAGCAGCTTTAGGGGAGGATGGGAAACTAATGAAAAACTGTTTTTT
CASSFRGGWETNEKLFF
>NA|TRBV14|TRBJ2-1|16|TRBD2
TGTGCCAGCAGCCAAGATCAAACGGGAGGCATTCATGAGCAGTTCTTC
CASSQDQTGGIHEQFF
>NA|TRBV5-1|TRBJ2-1|13|NA
TGCGCCAGCCGCCCTCAGGGGTGGAATGAGCAGTTCTTC
CASRPQGWNEQFF
>once|TRBV7-8|TRBJ2-3|17|TRBD2
TGTGCCAGCAGCCCCGGAGAGGGACTAGCGGGATCGAATACGCAGTATTTT
CASSPGEGLAGSNTQYF
>NA|TRBV28|TRBJ2-5|14|TRBD1
TGTGCCAGCAGTTCTTGGCAGGACAGGGAGACCCAGTACTTC
CASSSWQDRETQYF
>NA|TRBV28|TRBJ2-2|15|TRBD1
TGTGCCAGCAGTTCGACAGGGAGAAAAGCCGGGGAGCTGTTTTTT
CASSSTGRKAGELFF